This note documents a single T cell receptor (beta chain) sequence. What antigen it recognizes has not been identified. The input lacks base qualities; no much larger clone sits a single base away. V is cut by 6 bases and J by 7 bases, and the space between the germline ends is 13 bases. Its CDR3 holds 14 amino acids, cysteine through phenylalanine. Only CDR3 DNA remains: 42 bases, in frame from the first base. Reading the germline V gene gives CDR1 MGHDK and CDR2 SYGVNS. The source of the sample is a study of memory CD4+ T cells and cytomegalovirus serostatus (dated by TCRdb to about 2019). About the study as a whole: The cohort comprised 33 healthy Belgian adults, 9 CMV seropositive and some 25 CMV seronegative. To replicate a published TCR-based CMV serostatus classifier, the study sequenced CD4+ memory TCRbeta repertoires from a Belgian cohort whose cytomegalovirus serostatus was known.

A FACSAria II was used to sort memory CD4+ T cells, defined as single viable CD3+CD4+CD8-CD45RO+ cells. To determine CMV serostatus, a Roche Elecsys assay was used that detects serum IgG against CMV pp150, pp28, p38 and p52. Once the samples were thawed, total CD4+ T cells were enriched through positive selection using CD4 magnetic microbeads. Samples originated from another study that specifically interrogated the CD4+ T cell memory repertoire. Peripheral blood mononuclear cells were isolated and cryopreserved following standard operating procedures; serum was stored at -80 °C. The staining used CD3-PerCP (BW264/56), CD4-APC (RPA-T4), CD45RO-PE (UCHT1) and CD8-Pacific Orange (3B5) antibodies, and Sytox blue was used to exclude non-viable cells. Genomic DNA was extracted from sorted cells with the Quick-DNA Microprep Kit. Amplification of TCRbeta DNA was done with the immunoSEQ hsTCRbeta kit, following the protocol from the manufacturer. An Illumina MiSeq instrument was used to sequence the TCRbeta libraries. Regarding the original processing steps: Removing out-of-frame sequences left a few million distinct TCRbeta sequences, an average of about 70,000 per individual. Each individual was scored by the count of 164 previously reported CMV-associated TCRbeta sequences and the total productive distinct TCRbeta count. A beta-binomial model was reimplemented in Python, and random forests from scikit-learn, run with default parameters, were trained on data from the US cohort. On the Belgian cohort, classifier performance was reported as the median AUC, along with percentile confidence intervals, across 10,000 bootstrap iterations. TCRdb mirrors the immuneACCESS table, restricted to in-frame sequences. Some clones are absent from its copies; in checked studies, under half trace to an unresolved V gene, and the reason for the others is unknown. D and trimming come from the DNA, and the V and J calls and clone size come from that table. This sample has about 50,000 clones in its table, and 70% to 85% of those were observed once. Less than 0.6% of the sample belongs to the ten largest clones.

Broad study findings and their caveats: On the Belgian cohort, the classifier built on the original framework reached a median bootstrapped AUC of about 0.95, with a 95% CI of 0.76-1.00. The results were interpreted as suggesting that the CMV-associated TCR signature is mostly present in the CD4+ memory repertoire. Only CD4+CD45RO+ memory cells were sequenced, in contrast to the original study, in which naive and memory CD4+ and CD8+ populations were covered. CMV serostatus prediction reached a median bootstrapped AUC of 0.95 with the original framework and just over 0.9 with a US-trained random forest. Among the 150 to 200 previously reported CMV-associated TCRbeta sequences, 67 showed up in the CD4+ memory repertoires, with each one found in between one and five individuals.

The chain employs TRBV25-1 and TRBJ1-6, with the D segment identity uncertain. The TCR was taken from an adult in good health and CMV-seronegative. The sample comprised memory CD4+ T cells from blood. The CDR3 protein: CASRTDAPNSPLHF. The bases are TGTGCCAGCAGAACGGACGCACCAAATTCACCCCTCCACTTT.